This T cell receptor (beta chain) was sequenced during a study of a mutant IDH1 vaccine in newly diagnosed glioma. Documented time point: week 23, last vaccination. Every vaccination contained 300 ug of the mutant IDH1 20-mer peptide and was paired with topical imiquimod. Assay: immunoSEQ multiplex PCR; the TCRdb copy retains only in-frame clones and omits some. The table has 50,000 to 70,000 clones, 75% to 90% seen once. Study outcomes and limitations: Top peripheral T cell clonotype shifts appeared unrelated to pseudoprogression.

Comments on this clone: The target antigen is unknown.

Trimming shortened V by 0 bases and J by 6 bases, and 4 bases separated the two germline ends. The CDR3 length is 12 residues. Germline V gives CDR1 SGDLS, CDR2 YYNGEE. The V call is TRBV9, the J call TRBJ2-1; D is uncertain. The TCR comes from a man aged 18-30 years with glioma. Source: PBMCs, taken from a glioma patient whose treatment included an IDH1 peptide vaccine. The chain's CDR3 is CASSVDRNEQFF. The CDR3, as DNA: TGTGCCAGCAGCGTAGATCGCAATGAGCAGTTCTTC.